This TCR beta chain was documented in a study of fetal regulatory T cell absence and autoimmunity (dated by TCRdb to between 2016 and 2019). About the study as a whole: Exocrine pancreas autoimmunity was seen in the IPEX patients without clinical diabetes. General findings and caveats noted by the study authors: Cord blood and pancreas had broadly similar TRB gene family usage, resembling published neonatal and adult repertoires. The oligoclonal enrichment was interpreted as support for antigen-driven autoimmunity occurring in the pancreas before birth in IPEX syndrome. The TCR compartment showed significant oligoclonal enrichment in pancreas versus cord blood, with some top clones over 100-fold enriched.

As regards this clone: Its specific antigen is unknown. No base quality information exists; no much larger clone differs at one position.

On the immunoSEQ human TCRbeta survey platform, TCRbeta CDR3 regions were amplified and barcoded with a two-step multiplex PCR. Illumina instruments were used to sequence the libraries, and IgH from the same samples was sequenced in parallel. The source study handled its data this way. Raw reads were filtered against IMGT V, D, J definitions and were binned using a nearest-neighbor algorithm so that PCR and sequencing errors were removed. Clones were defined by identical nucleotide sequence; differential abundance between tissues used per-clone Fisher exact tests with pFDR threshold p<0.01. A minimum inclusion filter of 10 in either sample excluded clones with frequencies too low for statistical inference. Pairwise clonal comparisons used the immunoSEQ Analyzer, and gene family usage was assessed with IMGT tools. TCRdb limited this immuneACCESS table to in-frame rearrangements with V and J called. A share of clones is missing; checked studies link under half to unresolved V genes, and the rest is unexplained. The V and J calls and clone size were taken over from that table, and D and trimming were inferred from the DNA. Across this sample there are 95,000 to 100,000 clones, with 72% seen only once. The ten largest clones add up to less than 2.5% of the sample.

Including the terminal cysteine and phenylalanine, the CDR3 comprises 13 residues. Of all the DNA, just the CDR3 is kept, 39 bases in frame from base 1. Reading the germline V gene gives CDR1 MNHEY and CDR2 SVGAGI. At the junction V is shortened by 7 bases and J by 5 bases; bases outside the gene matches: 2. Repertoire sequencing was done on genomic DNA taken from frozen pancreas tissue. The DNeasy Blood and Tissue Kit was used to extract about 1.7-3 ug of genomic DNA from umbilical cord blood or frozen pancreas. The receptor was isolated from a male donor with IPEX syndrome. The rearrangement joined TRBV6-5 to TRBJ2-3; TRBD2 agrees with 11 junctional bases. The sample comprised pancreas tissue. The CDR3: CASKLAGGDTQYF. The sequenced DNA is TGTGCCAGCAAGCTAGCGGGGGGAGATACGCAGTATTTT.